These 14 T cell receptor beta chains came from one sample sequenced in a study of OX40 agonist ivuxolimab in advanced cancers. The method was the immunoSEQ multiplex PCR assay. TCRdb took over this immuneACCESS table, retaining in-frame rearrangements with V and J assigned. Such tables are incomplete; in checked studies, under half of the missing clones stem from an unresolved V gene, and the remainder is unexplained. The sample has 150,000 to 190,000 clones on record, around 94% of them singletons. Jointly, the top ten make up about 0.31% of the sample. The sequencing here drew on CD4+ or CD8+ T cells sorted from blood, taken in a trial of the OX40 agonist ivuxolimab. The receptor set was obtained from an adult with an advanced solid tumor such as melanoma, head and neck, liver or kidney cancer.

The table lists this clone with a count of one. The chain carries TRBV28 and TRBJ1-1; 9 bases are shared with TRBD1. CDR1 is MDHEN, CDR2 SYDVKM, per germline. Trimming removed 2 bases from V and 8 bases from J; junction bases left unmatched: 3. The CDR3 is made up of 13 amino acids. CDR3 bases: TGTGCCAGCAGTTTAGTGACAGGGGGGGAAGCTTTCTTT. This encodes CASSLVTGGEAFF.

This chain connects TRBV23-1 to TRBJ1-1; D gene ambiguous. TRBV23-1 falls under the ORF class, with uncertain function. This CDR3 is 11 amino acids long. V was cut by 3 bases and J by 9 bases, with 8 bases left in between. The CDR3 spells CASSQSQKAFF. The CDR3 region has the DNA TGCGCCAGCAGTCAGTCTCAGAAAGCTTTCTTT.

CDR3 in DNA: TGCGCCAGCAGCACCTTACAGGGGACCTACGAGCAGTACTTC. Encoded protein: CASSTLQGTYEQYF. The chain recombines TRBV5-1 with TRBJ2-7; 7 bases map to TRBD1. Germline V gene sequence: CDR1 SGHRS, CDR2 YFSETQ. After removal of 4 bases from V and 2 bases from J, the junction contained 6 bases not matched to a gene. The CDR3 runs 14 residues.

The chain uses TRBV29-1 and TRBJ2-2; 9 bases are a match to TRBD1. V lost 4 bases, J lost 1 base, and 4 bases stayed unmatched. Germline V lookup: CDR1 SQVTM, CDR2 ANQGSEA. The CDR3 contains 15 residues. CDR3 region: CSVGGQGLNTGELFF. The CDR3 nucleotides are TGCAGCGTTGGAGGACAGGGGTTGAACACCGGGGAGCTGTTTTTT.

V and J are TRBV28 and TRBJ1-5; 7 nucleotides line up with TRBD1. V shed 6 bases, J shed 0 bases, and the junction held 8 bases outside the gene matches. The CDR3 extends over 16 amino acids. Germline CDR1 MDHEN, CDR2 SYDVKM. The CDR3 reads CASSGGTAYSNQPQHF. The CDR3 coding sequence is TGTGCCAGCAGCGGTGGGACAGCTTATAGCAATCAGCCCCAGCATTTT.

J is TRBJ2-5 and V is TRBV19, with TRBD2 matching 8 bases. TRBJ2-7 matches the DNA end more closely, so the J call is doubtful. This CDR3 region has 14 residues. Germline CDR1 reads LNHDA; CDR2 reads SQIVND (reference sequence). The CDR3 spells CASQTGGAAYEQYF. The CDR3 region has the DNA TGTGCCAGTCAAACCGGGGGGGCCGCCTACGAGCAGTACTTC.

This clone was detected once. The chain has TRBV6-5 and TRBJ1-3, with D perhaps matching TRBD1 (6 bases). This CDR3 spans 15 amino acids. V was trimmed by 5 bases and J by 4 bases, leaving 15 bases between them. Looked up from germline, CDR1 is MNHEY and CDR2 is SVGAGI. The chain's CDR3 is CASSRQETLGNTIYF. The DNA of the CDR3 is TGTGCCAGCAGTCGACAGGAAACACTCGGAAACACCATATATTTT.

This chain joins TRBV5-4 and TRBJ2-5; 9 nucleotides line up with TRBD2. Trimming took 1 base from V and 4 from J; bases not matched to a gene: 11. This CDR3 comprises 17 residues. The germline V gene encodes CDR1 SGHNT and CDR2 YYREEE (reference sequence). CDR3 protein: CASSLYLAGTGGETQYF. The CDR3 nucleotides read TGTGCCAGCAGCTTGTATCTAGCGGGAACGGGAGGAGAGACCCAGTACTTC.

J is TRBJ2-2 and V is TRBV29-1; 8 bases are a match to TRBD1. With V trimmed by 7 bases and J by 1 base, 5 bases remained unmatched. Germline loops: CDR1 SQVTM, CDR2 ANQGSEA. The CDR3 runs to 14 residues. Written as DNA, the CDR3 is TGCAGCGCCAGGGGGCCTATGAACACCGGGGAGCTGTTTTTT. This translates into CSARGPMNTGELFF.

The chain combines TRBV5-4 with TRBJ2-7; unclear D gene. V was trimmed by 5 bases and J by 3 bases, leaving 9 bases between them. Germline values: CDR1 SGHNT, CDR2 YYREEE (reference sequence). CDR3 length equals 12 residues. CDR3 in amino acids: CASSLLSYEQYF. CDR3 bases: TGTGCCAGCAGTTTACTGAGCTACGAGCAGTACTTC. Supplemented by reference TRBV5-4 and TRBJ2-7, the full variable domain reads ETGVTQSPTHLIKTRGQQVTLRCSSQSGHNTVSWYQQALGQGPQFIFQYYREEENGRGNFPPRFSGLQFPNYSSELNVNALELDDSALYLCASSLLSYEQYFGPGTRLTVT.

This chain joins TRBV15 and TRBJ1-2; possibly TRBD1 for D (6 bases). Between the trimmed V and J ends, which lost 0 bases and 6 bases, there was a span of 11 bases. The CDR3 is 14 amino acids. Germline V lookup: CDR1 LNHNV, CDR2 YYDKDF (reference sequence). The CDR3: CATSRDPAGDGYTF. CDR3 DNA: TGTGCCACCAGCAGAGATCCCGCAGGGGATGGCTACACCTTC.

The chain uses TRBV7-3 and TRBJ2-1, with 13 nucleotides matching TRBD2. The CDR3 totals 17 residues. J gave up 9 bases and V 5 bases, and 13 bases lay outside the gene matches. CDR1 is SGHTA, CDR2 FQGTGA, per germline. The CDR3 loop reads CASSPLGLAGAEGEQFF. The CDR3 DNA follows: TGTGCCAGCAGCCCTCTCGGACTAGCGGGAGCTGAGGGTGAGCAGTTCTTC.

This chain connects TRBV18 to TRBJ2-7, with D possibly matching TRBD2 (5 bases). The CDR3 sequence is 14 residues long. V lost 3 bases and J lost 1, with 10 bases in between. CDR1 KGHSH and CDR2 LQKENI come from the germline V gene. This chain's CDR3 is CASSPRRPSYEQYF. The CDR3, as DNA: TGTGCCAGCTCACCGAGGAGGCCGTCCTACGAGCAGTACTTC.

The chain recombines TRBV7-9 with TRBJ1-5; a weak D match, TRBD1 (5 bases). The CDR3 sequence is 14 residues long. CDR1 and CDR2 from the germline V gene are SEHNR and FQNEAQ (reference sequence). V lost 5 bases and J 7 bases, leaving 15 bases between the germline ends. The CDR3, as DNA: TGTGCCAGCAGCCCGGGACTGTCAGGACAGCCCCAGCATTTT. It codes for CASSPGLSGQPQHF.